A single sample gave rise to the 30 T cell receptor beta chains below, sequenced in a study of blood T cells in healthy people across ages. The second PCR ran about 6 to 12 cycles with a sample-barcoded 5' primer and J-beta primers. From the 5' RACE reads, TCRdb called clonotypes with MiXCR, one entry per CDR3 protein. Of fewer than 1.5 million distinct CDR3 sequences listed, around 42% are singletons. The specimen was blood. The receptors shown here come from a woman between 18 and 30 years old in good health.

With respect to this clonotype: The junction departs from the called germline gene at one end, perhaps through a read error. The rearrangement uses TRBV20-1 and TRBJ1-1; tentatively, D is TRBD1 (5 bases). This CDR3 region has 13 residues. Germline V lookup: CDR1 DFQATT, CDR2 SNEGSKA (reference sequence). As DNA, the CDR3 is TGCAGTACTAGAGATGGGGGGAACACTGAAGCTTTCTTT. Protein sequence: CSTRDGGNTEAFF.

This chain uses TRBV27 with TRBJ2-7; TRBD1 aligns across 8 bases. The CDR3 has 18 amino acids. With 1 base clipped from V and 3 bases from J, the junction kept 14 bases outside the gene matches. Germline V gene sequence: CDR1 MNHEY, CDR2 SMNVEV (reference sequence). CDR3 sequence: CASSLLGGPNTGGYEQYF. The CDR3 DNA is TGTGCCAGCAGTTTATTGGGTGGGCCCAATACAGGGGGCTACGAGCAGTACTTC.

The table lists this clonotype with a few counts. CDR3 DNA: TGTGCCAGCAGCTTAACGACGGGAGCGGGAGATACGCAGTATTTT. Its translation: CASSLTTGAGDTQYF. V is TRBV7-8 and J is TRBJ2-3; possible D gene TRBD2, 6 bases. The CDR3 spans 15 residues. Trimming pared 2 bases from V and 5 bases from J, leaving 14 bases between. Germline V gene sequence: CDR1 SGHVS, CDR2 FQNEAQ.

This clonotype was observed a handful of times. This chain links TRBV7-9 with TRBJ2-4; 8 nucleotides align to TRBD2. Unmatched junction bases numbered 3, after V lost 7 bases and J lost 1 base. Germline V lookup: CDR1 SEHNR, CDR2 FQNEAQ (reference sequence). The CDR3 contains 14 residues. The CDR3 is CASTIAGAKNIQYF. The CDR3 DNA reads TGTGCCAGCACCATAGCGGGGGCCAAAAACATTCAGTACTTC.

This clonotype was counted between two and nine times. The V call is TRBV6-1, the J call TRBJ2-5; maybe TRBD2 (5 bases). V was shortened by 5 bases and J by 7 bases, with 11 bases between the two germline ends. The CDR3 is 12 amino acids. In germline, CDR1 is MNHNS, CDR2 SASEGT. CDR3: CASSSPRGTQYF. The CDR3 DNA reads TGTGCCAGCAGTTCCCCACGGGGGACCCAGTACTTC.

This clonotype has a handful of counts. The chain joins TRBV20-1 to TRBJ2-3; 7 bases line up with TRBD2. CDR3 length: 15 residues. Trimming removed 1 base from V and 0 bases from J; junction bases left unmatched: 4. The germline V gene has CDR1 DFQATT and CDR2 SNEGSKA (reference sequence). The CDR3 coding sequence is TGCAGTGCTAGAGCGCTAGCGGCTAGCACAGATACGCAGTATTTT. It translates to CSARALAASTDTQYF.

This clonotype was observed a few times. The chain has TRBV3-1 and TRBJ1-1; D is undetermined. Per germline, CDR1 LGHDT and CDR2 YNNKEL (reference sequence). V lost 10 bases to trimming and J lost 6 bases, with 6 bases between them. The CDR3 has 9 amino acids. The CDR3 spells CAIHSEAFF. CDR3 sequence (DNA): TGTGCCATCCATTCTGAAGCTTTCTTT. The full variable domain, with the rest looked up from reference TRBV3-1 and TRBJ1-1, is DTAVSQTPKYLVTQMGNDKSIKCEQNLGHDTMYWYKQDSKKFLKIMFSYNNKELIINETVPNRFSPKSPDKAHLNLHINSLELGDSAVYFCAIHSEAFFGQGTRLTVV.

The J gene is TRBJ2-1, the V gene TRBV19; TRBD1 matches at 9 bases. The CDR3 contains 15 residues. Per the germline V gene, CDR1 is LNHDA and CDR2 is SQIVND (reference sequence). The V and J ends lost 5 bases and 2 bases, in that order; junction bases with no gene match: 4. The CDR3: CASSWRQGAYNEQFF. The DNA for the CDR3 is TGTGCCAGTAGTTGGAGACAGGGGGCCTACAATGAGCAGTTCTTC.

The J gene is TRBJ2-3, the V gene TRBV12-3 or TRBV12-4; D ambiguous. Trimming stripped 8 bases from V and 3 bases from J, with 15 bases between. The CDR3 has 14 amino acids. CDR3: CASHGRVRTDTQYF. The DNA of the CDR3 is TGTGCCAGCCATGGCAGAGTGAGAACAGATACGCAGTATTTT.

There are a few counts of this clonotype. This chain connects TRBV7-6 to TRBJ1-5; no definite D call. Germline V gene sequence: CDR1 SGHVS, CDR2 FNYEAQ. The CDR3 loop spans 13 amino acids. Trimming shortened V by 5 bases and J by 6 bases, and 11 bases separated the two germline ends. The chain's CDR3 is CASSTLGGQPQHF. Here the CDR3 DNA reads TGTGCCAGCAGCACTTTGGGCGGTCAGCCCCAGCATTTT.

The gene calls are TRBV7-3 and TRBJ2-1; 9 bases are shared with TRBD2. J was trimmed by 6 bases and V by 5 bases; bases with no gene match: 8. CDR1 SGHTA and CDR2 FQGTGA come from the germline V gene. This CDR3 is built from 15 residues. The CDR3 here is CASSPQRGVGNEQFF. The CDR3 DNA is TGTGCCAGCAGCCCGCAGCGGGGGGTAGGCAATGAGCAGTTCTTC.

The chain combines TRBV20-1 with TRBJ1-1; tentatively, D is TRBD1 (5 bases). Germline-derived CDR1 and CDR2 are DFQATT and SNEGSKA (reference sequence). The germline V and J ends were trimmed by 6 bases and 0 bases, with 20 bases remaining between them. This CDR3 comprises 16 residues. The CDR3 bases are TGCAGTGCCCGAAGAGGCGGGGGGGTCGTGAACACTGAAGCTTTCTTT. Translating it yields CSARRGGGVVNTEAFF.

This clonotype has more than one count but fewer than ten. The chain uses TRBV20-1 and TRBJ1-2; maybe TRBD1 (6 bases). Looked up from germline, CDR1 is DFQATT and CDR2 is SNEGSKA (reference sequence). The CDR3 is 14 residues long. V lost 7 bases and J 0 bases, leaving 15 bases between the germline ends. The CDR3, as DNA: TGCAGTGTCACAGGGATTGGGACTAACTATGGCTACACCTTC. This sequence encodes CSVTGIGTNYGYTF.

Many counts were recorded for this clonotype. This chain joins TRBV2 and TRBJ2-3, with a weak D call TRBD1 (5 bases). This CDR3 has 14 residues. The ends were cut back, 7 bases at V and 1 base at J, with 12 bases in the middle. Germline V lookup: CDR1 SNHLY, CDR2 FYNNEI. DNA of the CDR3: TGTGCCAGCACCCCGGACATTGGCACAGATACGCAGTATTTT. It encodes CASTPDIGTDTQYF.

For the CDR3, the DNA is TGTGCCAGCAGTTTAGCGCATGGGGACAGGGGTCTTAATGAGCAGTACTTC. Its protein is CASSLAHGDRGLNEQYF. The V call is TRBV12-3 or TRBV12-4, the J call TRBJ2-5; 10 nucleotides match TRBD1. CDR3 length: 17 amino acids. Losses at the gene ends were 0 bases for V and 11 bases for J; bases not matched to a gene: 15.

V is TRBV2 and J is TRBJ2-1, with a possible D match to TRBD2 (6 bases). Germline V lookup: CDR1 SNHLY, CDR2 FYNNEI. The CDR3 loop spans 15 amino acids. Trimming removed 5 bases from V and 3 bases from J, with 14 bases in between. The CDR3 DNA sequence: TGTGCCAGCAGTCTCGGACTGGGGGGCTACAATGAGCAGTTCTTC. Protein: CASSLGLGGYNEQFF.

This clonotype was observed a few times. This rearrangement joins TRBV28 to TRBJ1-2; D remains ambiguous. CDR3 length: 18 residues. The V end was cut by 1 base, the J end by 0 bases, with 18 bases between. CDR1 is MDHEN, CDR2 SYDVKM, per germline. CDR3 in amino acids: CASSLYGPDTRANYGYTF. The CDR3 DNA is TGTGCCAGCAGTTTATACGGGCCAGACACTCGGGCTAACTATGGCTACACCTTC.

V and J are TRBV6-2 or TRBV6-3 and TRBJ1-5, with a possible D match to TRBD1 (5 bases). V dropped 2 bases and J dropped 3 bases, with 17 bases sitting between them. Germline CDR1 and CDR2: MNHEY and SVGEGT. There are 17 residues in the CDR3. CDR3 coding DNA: TGTGCCAGCAGTTACAAAGTAGACAGCCTTTTCAATCAGCCCCAGCATTTT. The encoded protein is CASSYKVDSLFNQPQHF.

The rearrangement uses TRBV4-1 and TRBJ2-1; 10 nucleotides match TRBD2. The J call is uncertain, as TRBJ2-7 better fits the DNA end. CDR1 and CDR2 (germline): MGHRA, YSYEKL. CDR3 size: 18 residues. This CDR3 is CASSPAGASGRAYNEQYF. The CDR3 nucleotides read TGCGCCAGCAGCCCTGCCGGGGCTAGCGGGAGAGCCTACAATGAGCAGTACTTC.

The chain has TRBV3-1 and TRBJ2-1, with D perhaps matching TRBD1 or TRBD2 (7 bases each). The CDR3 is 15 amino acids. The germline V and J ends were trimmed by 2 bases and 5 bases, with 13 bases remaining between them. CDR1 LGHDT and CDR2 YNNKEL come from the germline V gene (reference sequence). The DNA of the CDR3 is TGTGCCAGCAGCCAAAGGGGAGGGGGCCACAATGAGCAGTTCTTC. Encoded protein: CASSQRGGGHNEQFF.

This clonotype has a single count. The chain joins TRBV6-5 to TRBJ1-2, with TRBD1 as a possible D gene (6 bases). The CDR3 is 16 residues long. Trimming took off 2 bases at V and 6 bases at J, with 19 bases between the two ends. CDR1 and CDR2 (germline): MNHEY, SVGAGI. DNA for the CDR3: TGTGCCAGCAGTTACCTCATCGCCGAAGGGGGTCATGGCTACACCTTC. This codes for CASSYLIAEGGHGYTF.

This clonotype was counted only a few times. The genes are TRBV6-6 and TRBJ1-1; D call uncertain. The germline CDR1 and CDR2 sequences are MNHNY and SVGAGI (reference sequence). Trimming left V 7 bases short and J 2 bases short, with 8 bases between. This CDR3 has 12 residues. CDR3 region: CASIGSNTEAFF. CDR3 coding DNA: TGTGCCAGCATCGGGTCAAACACTGAAGCTTTCTTT.

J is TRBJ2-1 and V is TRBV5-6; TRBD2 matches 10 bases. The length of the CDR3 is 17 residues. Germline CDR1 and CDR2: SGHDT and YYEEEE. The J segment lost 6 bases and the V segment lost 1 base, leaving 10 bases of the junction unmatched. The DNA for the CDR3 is TGTGCCAGCAGCTTGTATACAGCGGGAGGGCCGGGCAATGAGCAGTTCTTC. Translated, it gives CASSLYTAGGPGNEQFF.

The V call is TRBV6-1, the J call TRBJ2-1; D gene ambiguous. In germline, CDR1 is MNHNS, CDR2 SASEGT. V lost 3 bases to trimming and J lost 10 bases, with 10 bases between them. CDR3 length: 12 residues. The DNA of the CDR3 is TGTGCCAGCAGTGAGACCGCACGGGAGCAGTTCTTC. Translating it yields CASSETAREQFF.

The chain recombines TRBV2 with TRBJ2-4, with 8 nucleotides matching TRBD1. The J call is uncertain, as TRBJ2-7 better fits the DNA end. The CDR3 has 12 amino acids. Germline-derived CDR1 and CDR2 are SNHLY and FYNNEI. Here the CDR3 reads CARSNRGNEQYF. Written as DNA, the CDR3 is TGTGCCAGATCAAACAGGGGGAACGAGCAGTACTTC.

CDR3 DNA sequence: TGCGCCAGCAGTGGAGGCAGAGACTACGAGCAGTACTTC. It specifies CASSGGRDYEQYF. The rearrangement uses TRBV10-2 and TRBJ2-7; D is ambiguous. Germline CDR1 and CDR2: WSHSY and SAAADI. The CDR3 contains 13 residues. V was trimmed by 4 bases and J by 3 bases, leaving 10 bases between them.

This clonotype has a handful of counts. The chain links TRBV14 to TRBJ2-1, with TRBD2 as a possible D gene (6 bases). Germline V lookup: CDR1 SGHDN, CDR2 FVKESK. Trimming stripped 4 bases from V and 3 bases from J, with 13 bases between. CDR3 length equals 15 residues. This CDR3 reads CASSRGDLLYNEQFF. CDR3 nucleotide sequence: TGTGCCAGCAGCCGGGGGGATCTCCTCTACAATGAGCAGTTCTTC.

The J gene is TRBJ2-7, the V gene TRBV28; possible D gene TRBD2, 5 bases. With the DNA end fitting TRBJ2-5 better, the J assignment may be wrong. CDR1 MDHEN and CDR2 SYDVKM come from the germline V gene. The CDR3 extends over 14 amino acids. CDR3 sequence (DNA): TGTGCCAGCAGTTTAGGGGTTCGGGGAGAGACCCAGTACTTC. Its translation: CASSLGVRGETQYF.

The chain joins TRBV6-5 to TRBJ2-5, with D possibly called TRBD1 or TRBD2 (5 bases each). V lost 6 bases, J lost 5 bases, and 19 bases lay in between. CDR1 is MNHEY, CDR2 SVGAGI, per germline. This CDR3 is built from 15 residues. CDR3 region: CASRDGAGSGETQYF. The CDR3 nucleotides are TGTGCCAGCAGAGACGGGGCGGGTTCGGGGGAGACCCAGTACTTC.

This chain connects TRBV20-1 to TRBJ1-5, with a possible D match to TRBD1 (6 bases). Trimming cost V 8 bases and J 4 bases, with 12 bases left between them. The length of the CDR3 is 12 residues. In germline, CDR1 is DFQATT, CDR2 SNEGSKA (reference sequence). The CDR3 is CSLSGVNQPQHF. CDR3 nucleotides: TGCAGTTTGTCAGGGGTTAATCAGCCCCAGCATTTT.